This paragraph reports one T cell receptor (beta chain). The data originate from a study of T cell responses to AZD1222 COVID-19 vaccine. Clones were read by immunoSEQ multiplex PCR, and TCRdb kept only the in-frame ones, dropping some. Counted here are 90,000 or so clones, approximately 89% occurring once; the ten biggest clones make up about 5.4%. The CDR3 loop spans 14 amino acids. Trimming pared 6 bases from V and 1 base from J, leaving 11 bases between. Looked up from germline, CDR1 is MNHEY and CDR2 is SVGEGT. The receptor was derived from an adult who received the AZD1222 COVID-19 vaccine. The chain recombines TRBV6-2 or TRBV6-3 with TRBJ2-3; D uncertain. The input for sequencing was peripheral blood, taken 28 days after the second AZD1222 dose. CDR3: CASSPIVRTDTQYF. CDR3 coding DNA: TGTGCCAGCAGCCCCATCGTCCGCACAGATACGCAGTATTTT.